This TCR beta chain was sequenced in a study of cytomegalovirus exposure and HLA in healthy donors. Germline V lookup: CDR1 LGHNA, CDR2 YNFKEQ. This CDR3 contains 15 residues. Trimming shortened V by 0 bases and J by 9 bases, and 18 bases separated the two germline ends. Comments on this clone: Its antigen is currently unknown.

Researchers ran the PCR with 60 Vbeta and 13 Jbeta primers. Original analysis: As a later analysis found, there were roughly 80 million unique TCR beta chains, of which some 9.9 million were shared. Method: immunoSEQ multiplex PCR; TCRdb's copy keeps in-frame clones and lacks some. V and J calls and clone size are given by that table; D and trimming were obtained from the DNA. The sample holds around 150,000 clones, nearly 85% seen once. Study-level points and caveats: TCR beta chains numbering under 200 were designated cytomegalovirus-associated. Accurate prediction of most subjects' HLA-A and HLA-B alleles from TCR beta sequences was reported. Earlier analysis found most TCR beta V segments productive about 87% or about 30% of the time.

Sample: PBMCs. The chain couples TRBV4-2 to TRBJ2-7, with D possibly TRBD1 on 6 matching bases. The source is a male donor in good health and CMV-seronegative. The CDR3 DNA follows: TGTGCCAGCAGCCAAGATCAGGGGCTCTCCTACAGGCAGTACTTC. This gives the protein CASSQDQGLSYRQYF.